This TCR beta chain was obtained from a study of regulatory T cells in long-lasting Graves disease. As to time point: newly diagnosed GD, antithyroid drugs for less than 3 months. Generation of the TCR library employed RNA extracted from PBMCs. Building the TCR beta libraries relied on iRepertoire HTBI primers, and CDR3 regions underwent Arm-PCR. TCRdb reprocessed the multiplex PCR reads via MiXCR and lists one record per CDR3 protein. The data hold 500,000 to 700,000 distinct CDR3 sequences, with about 15% observed a single time. This same sample was also part of a study on T cells in Graves' hyperthyroidism and ophthalmopathy.

The clonotype comes from a woman in her 30s with Graves disease. Sequenced here: peripheral blood mononuclear cells (PBMCs), sampled at new diagnosis, from a patient treated with antithyroid drugs.

The CDR3 loop reads CASSPGFQLTPMPPDTQYF. The CDR3 DNA follows: TGTGCCAGCAGCCCCGGGTTTCAACTTACACCGATGCCCCCAGATACGCAGTATTTT. The rearrangement joins TRBV7-9 to TRBJ2-3; D unclear. The CDR3 has 19 amino acids. CDR1 SEHNR and CDR2 FQNEAQ come from the germline V gene (reference sequence). The germline V and J ends were trimmed by 5 bases and 4 bases, with 28 bases remaining between them. The whole variable domain, filled in from reference TRBV7-9 and TRBJ2-3, reads DTGVSQNPRHKITKRGQNVTFRCDPISEHNRLYWYRQTLGQGPEFLTYFQNEAQLEKSRLLSDRFSAERPKGSFSTLEIQRTEQGDSAMYLCASSPGFQLTPMPPDTQYFGPGTRLTVL.